The 20 T cell receptor beta chains below come from one sample, sequenced in a study of cytomegalovirus exposure and HLA in healthy donors. PCR was performed using 60 Vbeta and 13 Jbeta primers. Assay used: immunoSEQ multiplex PCR; TCRdb lists only in-frame clones, some missing. The sample has 150,000 or so clones, about four fifths seen once. What was sequenced was PBMCs. The receptors come from a male donor in good health and CMV-seronegative.

J is TRBJ1-1 and V is TRBV4-2; 8 positions match TRBD1. In germline, CDR1 is LGHNA, CDR2 YNFKEQ. CDR3 length equals 14 residues. V trimming: 7 bases; J trimming: 1 base; junction bases outside the gene matches: 5. For the CDR3, the DNA is TGTGCCAGCACCAACAGGGGGGGGAACACTGAAGCTTTCTTT. This encodes CASTNRGGNTEAFF.

V usage is TRBV5-4 and J usage is TRBJ2-7, with 8 bases identical to TRBD2. V shed 4 bases, J shed 0 bases, and the junction held 6 bases outside the gene matches. Germline assignment: CDR1 SGHNT and CDR2 YYREEE (reference sequence). This CDR3 is 15 amino acids long. This CDR3 is CASSTSGTSSYEQYF. The DNA of the CDR3 is TGTGCCAGCAGCACCTCCGGGACTAGCTCCTACGAGCAGTACTTC.

This chain joins TRBV28 and TRBJ1-3; D gene uncertain. The germline V gene has CDR1 MDHEN and CDR2 SYDVKM. V lost 3 bases to trimming and J lost 0 bases, with 6 bases between them. The CDR3 has 14 residues. The CDR3, as DNA: TGTGCCAGCAGTTTTGGGAGCTCTGGAAACACCATATATTTT. Translated, it gives CASSFGSSGNTIYF.

The chain couples TRBV7-9 to TRBJ2-2; D is unresolved. This CDR3 has 13 residues. V lost 1 base, J lost 7 bases, and 7 bases lay in between. The germline V gene has CDR1 SEHNR and CDR2 FQNEAQ (reference sequence). CDR3 nucleotide sequence: TGTGCCAGCAGCTTAGGAGGCGGCGGGGAGCTGTTTTTT. Translation: CASSLGGGGELFF.

This chain uses TRBV2 with TRBJ2-1, with 8 positions matching TRBD1. The CDR3 runs 15 residues. In germline, CDR1 is SNHLY, CDR2 FYNNEI. The junction had 6 bases not matched to a gene; V was cut back by 6 bases and J by 2 bases. The CDR3 spells CASSPPGGTYNEQFF. CDR3 in DNA: TGTGCCAGCAGCCCACCAGGGGGCACCTACAATGAGCAGTTCTTC.

This clone appeared once. The rearrangement links TRBV5-4 to TRBJ1-1; 9 bases agree with TRBD1. Germline assignment: CDR1 SGHNT and CDR2 YYREEE (reference sequence). CDR3 length: 14 amino acids. V shed 1 base and J 7 bases; nucleotides not matched to a gene: 5. CDR3 nucleotides: TGTGCCAGCAGCTTGAGGGACAGGGCTTTTGAAGCTTTCTTT. Translated, it gives CASSLRDRAFEAFF. The variable domain in full, with the rest retrieved from reference TRBV5-4 and TRBJ1-1, is ETGVTQSPTHLIKTRGQQVTLRCSSQSGHNTVSWYQQALGQGPQFIFQYYREEENGRGNFPPRFSGLQFPNYSSELNVNALELDDSALYLCASSLRDRAFEAFFGQGTRLTVV.

CDR3 region: CASSLGVAETQYF. The CDR3 DNA reads TGTGCCAGCAGCTTAGGGGTAGCAGAGACCCAGTACTTC. The genes are TRBV7-2 and TRBJ2-5; D uncertain. The V gene's germline CDR1 is SGHTA and CDR2 FQGNSA. The CDR3 sequence is 13 residues long. V lost 1 base and J lost 4, with 7 bases in between.

The table lists this clone with a few counts. The V and J genes are TRBV19 and TRBJ1-3, with 7 positions matching TRBD1. Trimming cost V 4 bases and J 3 bases; bases outside gene matches: 6. CDR3 length equals 15 residues. Germline V lookup: CDR1 LNHDA, CDR2 SQIVND (reference sequence). The DNA of the CDR3 is TGTGCCAGTAGTAAACCCGGGACAGTTGGAAACACCATATATTTT. Translating gives CASSKPGTVGNTIYF. Together with reference TRBV19 and TRBJ1-3, the CDR3 gives the full variable domain: DGGITQSPKYLFRKEGQNVTLSCEQNLNHDAMYWYRQDPGQGLRLIYYSQIVNDFQKGDIAEGYSVSREKKESFPLTVTSAQKNPTAFYLCASSKPGTVGNTIYFGEGSWLTVV.

The chain uses TRBV5-6 and TRBJ2-3; 9 nucleotides match TRBD1. From germline, CDR1 is SGHDT and CDR2 YYEEEE. Losses at the gene ends were 2 bases for V and 6 bases for J; bases not matched to a gene: 10. The CDR3 has 16 amino acids. CDR3 in amino acids: CASSFLYRGREDTQYF. CDR3 DNA sequence: TGTGCCAGCAGCTTCCTCTACAGGGGGCGGGAGGATACGCAGTATTTT.

V is TRBV9 and J is TRBJ2-1; TRBD2 agrees at 9 bases. Germline V gives CDR1 SGDLS, CDR2 YYNGEE. The CDR3 length is 16 residues. V lost 4 bases to trimming and J lost 4 bases; unmatched junction nucleotides: 9. In DNA form, the CDR3 reads TGTGCCAGCAGCTTCGCGGGGGGGCGGGCGTACAATGAGCAGTTCTTC. The encoded protein is CASSFAGGRAYNEQFF.

This chain joins TRBV15 and TRBJ2-7; possible D gene TRBD1, 6 bases. V gave up 0 bases and J gave up 2 bases, with 14 bases separating them. The germline gives CDR1 LNHNV, CDR2 YYDKDF (reference sequence). This CDR3 comprises 16 residues. Here the CDR3 reads CATSRERVRGAYEQYF. CDR3 nucleotides: TGTGCCACCAGCAGAGAAAGGGTCAGGGGTGCCTACGAGCAGTACTTC.

The rearrangement uses TRBV5-4 and TRBJ2-5; 13 bases line up with TRBD2. The CDR3 totals 17 residues. Germline CDR1 SGHNT, CDR2 YYREEE (reference sequence). V was clipped by 4 bases and J by 2 bases; unmatched bases: 8. The CDR3 is CASSDGLAGAGQETQYF. CDR3 sequence (DNA): TGTGCCAGCAGCGACGGACTAGCGGGGGCAGGGCAAGAGACCCAGTACTTC.

The chain recombines TRBV7-6 with TRBJ2-1; possible D gene TRBD1, 6 bases. Looked up from germline, CDR1 is SGHVS and CDR2 is FNYEAQ. The CDR3 extends over 13 amino acids. The ends were cut back, 2 bases at V and 13 bases at J, with 15 bases in the middle. The CDR3 is CASSLFRDTGQFF. DNA of the CDR3: TGTGCCAGCAGCTTATTCCGGGACACCGGCCAGTTCTTC.

This clone has more than one count but fewer than ten. V and J are TRBV10-3 and TRBJ2-3; D is unclear. Trimming removed 3 bases from V and 1 base from J, with 5 bases in between. Germline CDR1 reads ENHRY; CDR2 reads SYGVKD. The CDR3 has 13 amino acids. The DNA of the CDR3 is TGTGCCATCAGTGATGGAGGCACAGATACGCAGTATTTT. As protein: CAISDGGTDTQYF.

V and J are TRBV4-3 and TRBJ2-7; D ambiguous. There are 17 residues in the CDR3. V was cut by 0 bases and J by 3 bases, with 18 bases left in between. Germline V gene sequence: CDR1 LGHNA, CDR2 YSLEER. DNA for the CDR3: TGCGCCAGCAGCCAAGATGCGTGGCTAGTCGGTGTCTACGAGCAGTACTTC. Residues: CASSQDAWLVGVYEQYF.

This rearrangement joins TRBV6-5 to TRBJ1-5; D gene ambiguous. The CDR3 sequence is 13 residues long. Germline CDR1 reads MNHEY; CDR2 reads SVGAGI. V was cut by 5 bases and J by 5 bases, with 10 bases left in between. For the CDR3, the DNA is TGTGCCAGCAGTGAAAGAGGTGATCAGCCCCAGCATTTT. Translated, it gives CASSERGDQPQHF.

V and J are TRBV2 and TRBJ2-7; 9 bases match TRBD1. The junction had 8 bases not matched to a gene; V was cut back by 5 bases and J by 6 bases. The CDR3 is 14 amino acids. Looked up from germline, CDR1 is SNHLY and CDR2 is FYNNEI. In nucleotides, the CDR3 is TGTGCCAGCAGTACACAGGGGGCGCCGGTCGAGCAGTACTTC. Protein sequence: CASSTQGAPVEQYF.

V gene TRBV5-1 combines with J gene TRBJ2-7, with D possibly matching TRBD2 (5 bases). Germline lookup yields CDR1 SGHRS and CDR2 YFSETQ. This CDR3 region has 16 residues. Trimming took off 0 bases at V and 4 bases at J, with 17 bases between the two ends. DNA of the CDR3: TGCGCCAGCAGCTTGGAACTCCAGAGAGGGCGGTACGAGCAGTACTTC. Its translation is CASSLELQRGRYEQYF.

The chain is built from TRBV7-8 and TRBJ1-1, with no clear D. Germline V gene lookup returns CDR1 SGHVS and CDR2 FQNEAQ. The V and J ends lost 5 bases and 0 bases respectively, with 13 bases between them. This CDR3 has 15 amino acids. Here the CDR3 reads CASSHPGKMNTEAFF. CDR3 DNA: TGTGCCAGCAGCCACCCGGGAAAGATGAACACTGAAGCTTTCTTT.

The V gene is TRBV27, the J gene TRBJ1-3, with TRBD1 matching 7 bases. Per the germline V gene, CDR1 is MNHEY and CDR2 is SMNVEV (reference sequence). Unmatched junction bases numbered 5, after V lost 5 bases and J lost 1 base. The CDR3 is made up of 15 amino acids. The DNA of the CDR3 is TGTGCCAGCAGTCCCCGGACAGGATCTGGAAACACCATATATTTT. Protein product: CASSPRTGSGNTIYF.